A single TCR beta chain is shown here with its context. The germline gives CDR1 MNHEY, CDR2 SVGAGI. V lost 2 bases to trimming and J lost 4 bases; unmatched junction nucleotides: 3. CDR3 length: 15 amino acids. The source of the sample is a study of blood T cell repertoires in COVID-19. Study-level information: COVID-19 samples collected from the United States, Italy and Spain covered acute and convalescent phases. PBMCs, B-cell-depleted T cells, or T cells provided the cDNA or gDNA that made up the material.

Per the authors' pipeline: Quantification of nucleated cells was approximated via reference gene primer amplification. The assay was immunoSEQ multiplex PCR, and TCRdb's table has in-frame clones only and misses some. That table gives V, J and clone size, and the DNA gave D and trimming. This sample has around 170,000 clones; about four fifths occur once, and the top ten carry around 6.1%. The V and J genes are TRBV6-5 and TRBJ1-4; TRBD1 aligns across 8 bases. The sample comprised peripheral blood. The receptor comes from a woman in her forties with acute or convalescent COVID-19. CDR3 in amino acids: CASSYDRGLNEKLFF. The CDR3 DNA is TGTGCCAGCAGTTACGACAGGGGCCTTAATGAAAAACTGTTTTTT.